This is a list of T cell receptor beta chains from one sample in a study of T cell changes during pregnancy in multiple sclerosis. The protocol was immunoSEQ multiplex PCR, while the TCRdb copy is restricted to in-frame clones and leaves out a portion. The sample comprises about 42,000 clones, about 85% of which are singletons, and around 0.58% rests with the top ten. This specimen consisted of CD4+ T cells from peripheral blood mononuclear cells, obtained before pregnancy. The receptors shown here come from a female donor with multiple sclerosis, enrolled in a pregnancy study. Each CDR3 is given with its conserved first and last residue. A D gene is named only where the DNA matches it firmly. The size of a clone is reported for some rows only, either as once, few or many, or as a class for expanded clones.

V gene: TRBV5-6
D gene: TRBD1
clone size: NA
J gene: TRBJ1-3
CDR3 DNA: TGTGCCAGCAGCCATGGACAGGGGGCAAACACCATATATTTT
CDR3 protein: CASSHGQGANTIYF

V gene: TRBV4-2
D gene: NA
clone size: NA
J gene: TRBJ2-7
CDR3 DNA: TGTGCCAGCAGCCAAGCGGTCGACTTACGAGAGCAGTACTTC
CDR3 protein: CASSQAVDLREQYF

V gene: TRBV2
D gene: NA
clone size: NA
J gene: TRBJ1-2
CDR3 DNA: TGTGCCAGCAGTGAAGAGAACATCTATGGCTACACCTTC
CDR3 protein: CASSEENIYGYTF

V gene: TRBV5-8
D gene: NA
clone size: NA
J gene: TRBJ1-2
CDR3 DNA: TGTGCCAGCAGCAGACAGGACTATGGCTACACCTTC
CDR3 protein: CASSRQDYGYTF

V gene: TRBV2
D gene: NA
clone size: NA
J gene: TRBJ2-1
CDR3 DNA: TGTGCCAGCTTTTACTTAAAGACTCCCTCAGAACACTACGGCAATGAGCAGTTCTTC
CDR3 protein: CASFYLKTPSEHYGNEQFF

V gene: TRBV9
D gene: NA
clone size: once
J gene: TRBJ2-7
CDR3 DNA: TGTGCCAGCAGCGTATCTCAGGGCCACGAGCAGTACTTC
CDR3 protein: CASSVSQGHEQYF

V gene: TRBV7-2
D gene: NA
clone size: NA
J gene: TRBJ1-1
CDR3 DNA: TGTGCCAGCAGCTTAGTCTTGTCGGGGAAGTCTTTCTTT
CDR3 protein: CASSLVLSGKSFF

V gene: TRBV7-2
D gene: NA
clone size: NA
J gene: TRBJ1-2
CDR3 DNA: TGTGCCAGCAGCTTAGCCCAGGGGGGCTACACCTTC
CDR3 protein: CASSLAQGGYTF

V gene: TRBV14
D gene: TRBD1
clone size: NA
J gene: TRBJ1-2
CDR3 DNA: TGTGCCAGCAGTCCCTTACCGGGACAGGGAATATATGGCTACACCTTC
CDR3 protein: CASSPLPGQGIYGYTF

V gene: TRBV11-2
D gene: NA
clone size: NA
J gene: TRBJ1-6
CDR3 DNA: TGTGCCAGCAGCTTAGGACCGTCCAGGAATCAAAATTCACCCCTCCACTTT
CDR3 protein: CASSLGPSRNQNSPLHF

V gene: TRBV4-2
D gene: NA
clone size: NA
J gene: TRBJ2-5
CDR3 DNA: TGTGCCAGCAGCCACCCGGGGGGCATACAAGAGACCCAGTACTTC
CDR3 protein: CASSHPGGIQETQYF

V gene: TRBV6-1
D gene: TRBD1
clone size: NA
J gene: TRBJ1-4
CDR3 DNA: TGTGCCAGCAGTGAACCGGGACAGGGGGGTAAAAAACTGTTTTTT
CDR3 protein: CASSEPGQGGKKLFF

V gene: TRBV6-5
D gene: TRBD1
clone size: NA
J gene: TRBJ1-2
CDR3 DNA: TGTGCCAGCAGATTCGGGACAGCCTATGGCTACACCTTC
CDR3 protein: CASRFGTAYGYTF

V gene: TRBV30
D gene: NA
clone size: medium-sized
J gene: TRBJ1-1
CDR3 DNA: TGTGCCTGGAGATTGCTAAGATGGGCTTTCTTT
CDR3 protein: CAWRLLRWAFF

V gene: TRBV7-9
D gene: NA
clone size: NA
J gene: TRBJ2-5
CDR3 DNA: TGTGCCAGCAGCTTCCGACAGTTCCAAGAGACCCAGTACTTC
CDR3 protein: CASSFRQFQETQYF

V gene: TRBV4-2
D gene: TRBD2
clone size: few
J gene: TRBJ2-2
CDR3 DNA: TGTGCCAGCAGCCAAGATCAACTAGCGGGGCGAATGTCGAACACCGGGGAGCTGTTTTTT
CDR3 protein: CASSQDQLAGRMSNTGELFF

V gene: TRBV4-2
D gene: NA
clone size: NA
J gene: TRBJ2-3
CDR3 DNA: TGTGCCAGCAGCCAAGTTAAAACAGATACGCAGTATTTT
CDR3 protein: CASSQVKTDTQYF

V gene: TRBV2
D gene: TRBD2
clone size: NA
J gene: TRBJ2-1
CDR3 DNA: TGTGCCAGCAGGACTAGCGGGAGTATCTACAATGAGCAGTTCTTC
CDR3 protein: CASRTSGSIYNEQFF

V gene: TRBV13
D gene: NA
clone size: NA
J gene: TRBJ1-1
CDR3 DNA: TGTGCCAGCAGCTTTGAGGACACAGGAACAACTTTCTTT
CDR3 protein: CASSFEDTGTTFF

V gene: TRBV7-2
D gene: TRBD1
clone size: NA
J gene: TRBJ2-1
CDR3 DNA: TGTGCCAGCAGCTGGGGACAGGGTTCCTACAATGAGCAGTTCTTC
CDR3 protein: CASSWGQGSYNEQFF

V gene: TRBV11-2
D gene: TRBD2
clone size: NA
J gene: TRBJ2-7
CDR3 DNA: TGTGCCAGCAGCCAACTAGCGGGGGGTCGACTTGCCTACGAGCAGTACTTC
CDR3 protein: CASSQLAGGRLAYEQYF

V gene: TRBV18
D gene: TRBD2
clone size: NA
J gene: TRBJ2-1
CDR3 DNA: TGTGCCAGCTCACCACGGGCTCCTAGCGGGGTAGCATCCTACAATGAGCAGTTCTTC
CDR3 protein: CASSPRAPSGVASYNEQFF

V gene: TRBV7-2
D gene: TRBD2
clone size: NA
J gene: TRBJ2-5
CDR3 DNA: TGTGCCAGCAGCTTTGGGGGAGGGGAGACCCAGTACTTC
CDR3 protein: CASSFGGGETQYF

V gene: TRBV6-4
D gene: NA
clone size: NA
J gene: TRBJ1-1
CDR3 DNA: TGTGCCAGCAGGGAACCTACAGGGCGTACTGAAGCTTTCTTT
CDR3 protein: CASREPTGRTEAFF

V gene: TRBV6-5
D gene: TRBD1
clone size: once
J gene: TRBJ1-1
CDR3 DNA: TGTGCCAGCAGTGGGGGACAGACCATGAACACTGAAGCTTTCTTT
CDR3 protein: CASSGGQTMNTEAFF

V gene: TRBV5-1
D gene: TRBD1
clone size: NA
J gene: TRBJ2-1
CDR3 DNA: TGCGCCAGCAGCCAGGGACAGGGGGGGAATGAGCAGTTCTTC
CDR3 protein: CASSQGQGGNEQFF

V gene: TRBV7-2
D gene: NA
clone size: NA
J gene: TRBJ2-2
CDR3 DNA: TGTGCCAGCAGCCCTAGAAACTCAGATGGGACCGGGGAGCTGTTTTTT
CDR3 protein: CASSPRNSDGTGELFF

V gene: TRBV19
D gene: NA
clone size: NA
J gene: TRBJ1-5
CDR3 DNA: TGTGCCAGTAGTATGATCCGGGGGAGTCAGCCCCAGCATTTT
CDR3 protein: CASSMIRGSQPQHF

V gene: TRBV7-9
D gene: NA
clone size: once
J gene: TRBJ2-6
CDR3 DNA: TGTGCCAGCAGCTTACTGAGGGCTGGGGCCAACGTCCTGACTTTC
CDR3 protein: CASSLLRAGANVLTF

V gene: TRBV30
D gene: TRBD1
clone size: NA
J gene: TRBJ1-3
CDR3 DNA: TGTGCCTGGAGGGGACAGGGGCACTCTGGAAACACCATATATTTT
CDR3 protein: CAWRGQGHSGNTIYF

V gene: TRBV29-1
D gene: NA
clone size: NA
J gene: TRBJ1-4
CDR3 DNA: TGCAGCGTTACCCTACAGGGATCGGGTGAAAAACTGTTTTTT
CDR3 protein: CSVTLQGSGEKLFF

V gene: TRBV7-2
D gene: TRBD2
clone size: NA
J gene: TRBJ2-1
CDR3 DNA: TGTGCCAGCAGAGACTTGGCGGGGGGCCAATACAATGAGCAGTTCTTC
CDR3 protein: CASRDLAGGQYNEQFF

V gene: TRBV27
D gene: TRBD2
clone size: NA
J gene: TRBJ2-2
CDR3 DNA: TGTGCCAGCAGTTTAACTGGACTAGCGAACACCGGGGAGCTGTTTTTT
CDR3 protein: CASSLTGLANTGELFF

V gene: TRBV5-1
D gene: NA
clone size: NA
J gene: TRBJ2-7
CDR3 DNA: TGCGCCAGCAGCTGGAGCCGGGACACTAGAAACTACGAGCAGTACTTC
CDR3 protein: CASSWSRDTRNYEQYF

V gene: TRBV7-2
D gene: TRBD2
clone size: NA
J gene: TRBJ2-4
CDR3 DNA: TGTGCCAGCAGCTTCGTGGGAGGGCCTGAGAACATTCAGTACTTC
CDR3 protein: CASSFVGGPENIQYF

V gene: TRBV6-5
D gene: TRBD1
clone size: NA
J gene: TRBJ2-7
CDR3 DNA: TGTGCCAGCAGCTCGACAGGGGGAGGCGAGCAGTACTTC
CDR3 protein: CASSSTGGGEQYF

V gene: TRBV19
D gene: NA
clone size: NA
J gene: TRBJ2-2
CDR3 DNA: TGTGCCAGTAGTCCACAGGCAGGGGCGGACACCGGGGAGCTGTTTTTT
CDR3 protein: CASSPQAGADTGELFF

V gene: TRBV5-1
D gene: NA
clone size: NA
J gene: TRBJ2-3
CDR3 DNA: TGCGCCAGCAGCTATTATAGCGGCACAGATACGCAGTATTTT
CDR3 protein: CASSYYSGTDTQYF

V gene: TRBV1
D gene: NA
clone size: NA
J gene: TRBJ1-2
CDR3 DNA: TGCACCAGCAGCCAATCGCGACAGGGACTCTATGGCTACACCTTC
CDR3 protein: CTSSQSRQGLYGYTF

V gene: TRBV6-6
D gene: TRBD1
clone size: NA
J gene: TRBJ1-6
CDR3 DNA: TGTGCCAGCACCACCGACAGGGATAGTTCACCCCTCCACTTT
CDR3 protein: CASTTDRDSSPLHF

V gene: TRBV5-8
D gene: NA
clone size: NA
J gene: TRBJ2-1
CDR3 DNA: TGTGCCAGCAGCTTGGCCCGGGACTCCGGGTACAATGAGCAGTTCTTC
CDR3 protein: CASSLARDSGYNEQFF

V gene: TRBV9
D gene: TRBD2
clone size: NA
J gene: TRBJ2-7
CDR3 DNA: TGTGCCAGCAGCGTAGGTGAAGCGGGAGCCTTCTTTTCCGAGCAGTACTTC
CDR3 protein: CASSVGEAGAFFSEQYF

V gene: TRBV4-2
D gene: NA
clone size: NA
J gene: TRBJ1-4
CDR3 DNA: TGTGCCAGCAGCCAGAAATCGCTCGACCTAGATGAAAAACTGTTTTTT
CDR3 protein: CASSQKSLDLDEKLFF

V gene: TRBV30
D gene: NA
clone size: NA
J gene: TRBJ1-5
CDR3 DNA: TGTGCCTGGAGTTGGCCGACAGACAATCAGCCCCAGCATTTT
CDR3 protein: CAWSWPTDNQPQHF

V gene: TRBV18
D gene: TRBD2
clone size: NA
J gene: TRBJ2-5
CDR3 DNA: TGTGCCAGCTCACCTCCTAGCGGGGGGGCCGGGACCCAGTACTTC
CDR3 protein: CASSPPSGGAGTQYF

V gene: TRBV30
D gene: NA
clone size: NA
J gene: TRBJ2-7
CDR3 DNA: TGTGCCTGGAGTGCCCACTTGAGCTCCTACGAGCAGTACTTC
CDR3 protein: CAWSAHLSSYEQYF

V gene: TRBV5-1
D gene: NA
clone size: NA
J gene: TRBJ1-3
CDR3 DNA: TGCGCCAGCAGCTATGCAGAACCCTCTGGAAACACCATATATTTT
CDR3 protein: CASSYAEPSGNTIYF

V gene: TRBV5-4
D gene: NA
clone size: NA
J gene: TRBJ2-5
CDR3 DNA: TGTGCCAGCAGCTTGGGGGCTAGCGCGGGATTCCAAGAGACCCAGTACTTC
CDR3 protein: CASSLGASAGFQETQYF

V gene: TRBV6-5
D gene: TRBD1
clone size: NA
J gene: TRBJ1-2
CDR3 DNA: TGTGCCAGCAGTTACGTCACAGGGGCTCTTGGCTACACCTTC
CDR3 protein: CASSYVTGALGYTF

V gene: TRBV11-2
D gene: TRBD2
clone size: NA
J gene: TRBJ2-7
CDR3 DNA: TGTGCCAGCAGCCCCAACTGGGGGGGGGACGAGCAGTACTTC
CDR3 protein: CASSPNWGGDEQYF

V gene: TRBV30
D gene: TRBD1
clone size: NA
J gene: TRBJ1-2
CDR3 DNA: TGTGCCTGGAGCGGGACAGGGGGAAACTATGGCTACACCTTC
CDR3 protein: CAWSGTGGNYGYTF

V gene: TRBV9
D gene: NA
clone size: NA
J gene: TRBJ1-4
CDR3 DNA: TGTGCCAGCAGCCGGCCGGCAGGGGAGGAAAAACTGTTTTTT
CDR3 protein: CASSRPAGEEKLFF

V gene: TRBV5-4
D gene: NA
clone size: NA
J gene: TRBJ2-5
CDR3 DNA: TGTGCCAGCAGCTTGGTTGGCAGCCAAGAGACCCAGTACTTC
CDR3 protein: CASSLVGSQETQYF

V gene: TRBV12-5
D gene: NA
clone size: NA
J gene: TRBJ1-2
CDR3 DNA: TGTGCTAGTGGTTCCGCCTCCAGGGGCGACTTTCATGGCTACACCTTC
CDR3 protein: CASGSASRGDFHGYTF

V gene: TRBV28
D gene: NA
clone size: NA
J gene: TRBJ1-1
CDR3 DNA: TGTGCCAGCAGTTTCCCCGGAGTCACTGAAGCTTTCTTT
CDR3 protein: CASSFPGVTEAFF

V gene: TRBV6-5
D gene: NA
clone size: NA
J gene: TRBJ1-2
CDR3 DNA: TGTGCCAGCAGTTACGTCGGGGGAGAGGCCTATGGCTACACCTTC
CDR3 protein: CASSYVGGEAYGYTF

V gene: TRBV7-2
D gene: NA
clone size: NA
J gene: TRBJ1-2
CDR3 DNA: TGTGCCAGCAGCTTAGCCATCGGGGGTAGCTATGGCTACACCTTC
CDR3 protein: CASSLAIGGSYGYTF

V gene: TRBV18
D gene: TRBD2
clone size: NA
J gene: TRBJ2-5
CDR3 DNA: TGTGCCAGCTCACCGCCGGGACTACAAGAGACCCAGTACTTC
CDR3 protein: CASSPPGLQETQYF

V gene: TRBV6-1
D gene: TRBD1
clone size: NA
J gene: TRBJ1-4
CDR3 DNA: TGTGCCAGCAGTAAAGGACAGGGTGGGAATGAAAAACTGTTTTTT
CDR3 protein: CASSKGQGGNEKLFF

V gene: TRBV7-9
D gene: NA
clone size: NA
J gene: TRBJ1-1
CDR3 DNA: TGTGCCAGCAGCCTCCCGGGGGGGCTTTACACTGAAGCTTTCTTT
CDR3 protein: CASSLPGGLYTEAFF